Presented here are 30 T cell receptor beta chains from one specimen sequenced in a study of blood T cells in healthy people across ages. A second PCR of roughly 7 to 11 cycles used a sample-barcoded 5' primer and a J-beta primer mix. In TCRdb, the 5' RACE reads were re-called with MiXCR into one record per CDR3 protein. The sample includes roughly 800,000 distinct CDR3 sequences, more than 45% of them seen just once. The sequencing sample was made of blood. These receptors all come from a young man in good health.

The genes are TRBV5-5 and TRBJ2-2, with D maybe TRBD2 (6 bases). The V gene's germline CDR1 is SGHKS and CDR2 YYEKEE (reference sequence). This CDR3 contains 15 residues. Trimming stripped 4 bases from V and 1 base from J, with 11 bases between. CDR3 DNA: TGTGCCAGCAGCCTGGGACTTCTGAACACCGGGGAGCTGTTTTTT. Amino acids: CASSLGLLNTGELFF.

The chain is built from TRBV20-1 and TRBJ2-3; D perhaps matches TRBD1 (6 bases). Germline-derived CDR1 and CDR2 are DFQATT and SNEGSKA (reference sequence). This CDR3 spans 13 amino acids. The V end was cut by 0 bases, the J end by 10 bases, with 14 bases between. The CDR3, as DNA: TGCAGTGCTAGAGATCTTTGGACAGAACCGCAGTATTTT. It encodes CSARDLWTEPQYF.

The rearrangement links TRBV6-5 to TRBJ2-1, with a tentative D call TRBD2 (5 bases). V lost 5 bases, J lost 10 bases, and 18 bases lay in between. This CDR3 has 14 amino acids. CDR1 is MNHEY and CDR2 is SVGAGI in the germline V gene. The CDR3 DNA reads as TGTGCCAGCAGTGCGACCCCTAAGCGGCCGGAGCAGTTCTTC. It yields the protein CASSATPKRPEQFF.

V and J are TRBV6-2 or TRBV6-3 and TRBJ1-2, with D hard to call. The CDR3 runs 11 residues. The V end lost 0 bases, the J end lost 7 bases, and 3 bases lay between the germline ends. Per the germline V gene, CDR1 is MNHEY and CDR2 is SVGEGT. The CDR3 sequence is CASSYSVGYTF. The CDR3 DNA reads TGTGCCAGCAGTTACTCGGTTGGCTACACCTTC.

This clonotype showed up just a few times. V is TRBV5-1 and J is TRBJ2-5; D not resolved. CDR1 SGHRS and CDR2 YFSETQ come from the germline V gene. This CDR3 has 15 amino acids. V was clipped by 4 bases and J by 5 bases, with 18 bases between them. The CDR3 region has the DNA TGCGCCAGCAGCGCATGGATTGGACCAACGGAGACCCAGTACTTC. Residues: CASSAWIGPTETQYF.

The chain carries TRBV7-9 and TRBJ2-1; 7 positions agree with TRBD2. J gave up 2 bases and V 7 bases, and 11 bases lay outside the gene matches. The CDR3 length is 16 residues. Germline assignment: CDR1 SEHNR and CDR2 FQNEAQ (reference sequence). CDR3 DNA: TGTGCCAGCACCTCCACGGGGGGACGCGCCTACAATGAGCAGTTCTTC. Amino acids: CASTSTGGRAYNEQFF. Based on the CDR3 plus reference TRBV7-9 and TRBJ2-1, the full variable domain is DTGVSQNPRHKITKRGQNVTFRCDPISEHNRLYWYRQTLGQGPEFLTYFQNEAQLEKSRLLSDRFSAERPKGSFSTLEIQRTEQGDSAMYLCASTSTGGRAYNEQFFGPGTRLTVL.

With respect to this clonotype: A much larger clone sits a single nucleotide away, making a read error possible. This chain uses TRBV20-1 with TRBJ2-7; no firm D call. The CDR3 spans 11 residues. Trimming cost V 5 bases and J 7 bases, with 12 bases left between them. Germline V gene data show CDR1 as DFQATT and CDR2 as SNEGSKA (reference sequence). The DNA of the CDR3 is TGCAGTGCTGAAGAATACGATGAGCAGTACTTC. Its translation is CSAEEYDEQYF.

The chain couples TRBV6-5 to TRBJ2-1, with D possibly being TRBD1 or TRBD2 (5 bases each). Germline CDR1 and CDR2: MNHEY and SVGAGI. The V gene lost 6 bases and the J gene lost 8 bases, with 20 bases spanning the gap. The CDR3 sequence is 15 residues long. CDR3 in DNA: TGTGCCAGCAGAAAACTAACCATAAGAGGGGATGAGCAGTTCTTC. Its protein product is CASRKLTIRGDEQFF.

The chain joins TRBV29-1 to TRBJ1-5; 10 bases map to TRBD1. V dropped 4 bases and J dropped 5; count of bases not matched to a gene: 8. There are 15 residues in the CDR3. Germline V gene data show CDR1 as SQVTM and CDR2 as ANQGSEA. The DNA for the CDR3 is TGCAGCGTTGTCGAGACAGGGGGCGCAGATCAGCCCCAGCATTTT. This translates into CSVVETGGADQPQHF.

V is TRBV20-1 and J is TRBJ2-1; the match to TRBD2 covers 13 bases. The J segment lost 8 bases and the V segment lost 4 bases, leaving 5 bases of the junction unmatched. This CDR3 is built from 14 residues. CDR1 and CDR2 from the germline V gene are DFQATT and SNEGSKA (reference sequence). The CDR3 region has the DNA TGCAGTGCTATCCGAGGACTAGCGGGGGATGAGCAGTTCTTC. Translated: CSAIRGLAGDEQFF.

This clonotype was observed once. The rearrangement uses TRBV20-1 and TRBJ1-1; D gene ambiguous. This CDR3 is 13 amino acids long. Trimming cost V 6 bases and J 9 bases, with 20 bases left between them. Germline CDR1 reads DFQATT; CDR2 reads SNEGSKA (reference sequence). CDR3 sequence reads: CSAARVVPRQAFF. The CDR3 nucleotides read TGCAGTGCGGCCCGGGTCGTACCTCGGCAAGCTTTCTTT.

The gene calls are TRBV7-9 and TRBJ2-5; the D is unclear. Trimming stripped 5 bases from V and 6 bases from J, with 19 bases between. The CDR3 has 15 amino acids. CDR1 SEHNR and CDR2 FQNEAQ come from the germline V gene (reference sequence). In DNA form, the CDR3 reads TGTGCCAGCAGCCCACCCAACAGCAGGTCGAAGACCCAGTACTTC. Residues: CASSPPNSRSKTQYF.

This clonotype was seen a few times. The genes are TRBV11-2 and TRBJ2-1; D gene unclear. Germline V gene sequence: CDR1 SGHAT, CDR2 FQNNGV. Between the trimmed V and J ends, which lost 3 bases and 8 bases, there was a span of 14 bases. This CDR3 contains 14 residues. In DNA, the CDR3 is TGTGCCAGCAGCTTCGGCCCTTTACGGGATGAGCAGTTCTTC. Its protein is CASSFGPLRDEQFF.

The rearrangement uses TRBV7-2 and TRBJ2-1; tentatively, D is TRBD1 or TRBD2 (5 bases each). V gave up 5 bases and J gave up 5 bases, with 16 bases separating them. Per the germline V gene, CDR1 is SGHTA and CDR2 is FQGNSA. The length of the CDR3 is 15 residues. CDR3 DNA: TGTGCCAGCAGCCCCCCTGAGGGGCTCGACAATGAGCAGTTCTTC. This translates into CASSPPEGLDNEQFF. Filled out from reference TRBV7-2 and TRBJ2-1, the complete variable domain reads GAGVSQSPSNKVTEKGKDVELRCDPISGHTALYWYRQSLGQGLEFLIYFQGNSAPDKSGLPSDRFSAERTGGSVSTLTIQRTQQEDSAVYLCASSPPEGLDNEQFFGPGTRLTVL.

The chain is built from TRBV12-3 or TRBV12-4 and TRBJ1-2; 8 bases agree with TRBD1. V was pared by 1 base and J by 6 bases, with 16 bases of the junction left unmatched. The CDR3 spans 18 residues. The CDR3 sequence is CASSLEKMDRAGPHGYTF. In nucleotides, the CDR3 is TGTGCCAGCAGTTTAGAGAAAATGGACAGGGCTGGCCCCCATGGCTACACCTTC.

The chain couples TRBV27 to TRBJ2-4; perhaps TRBD1 as D (5 bases). Trimming pared 3 bases from V and 5 bases from J, leaving 17 bases between. The CDR3 length is 16 residues. Germline assignment: CDR1 MNHEY and CDR2 SMNVEV (reference sequence). CDR3 in amino acids: CASSFGAQGPQNIQYF. Written as DNA, the CDR3 is TGTGCCAGCAGTTTCGGAGCCCAGGGTCCCCAAAACATTCAGTACTTC.

This clonotype was observed a handful of times. This sequence joins TRBV10-3 and TRBJ1-1; D is undetermined. CDR3 size: 13 residues. Trimming left V 2 bases short and J 2 bases short, with 6 bases between. Germline CDR1 is ENHRY and CDR2 is SYGVKD. The CDR3 coding sequence is TGTGCCATCAGTGAGAACGAAAACACTGAAGCTTTCTTT. Translating gives CAISENENTEAFF.

The chain couples TRBV9 to TRBJ1-1, with no clear D. Germline V gives CDR1 SGDLS, CDR2 YYNGEE. The CDR3 has 13 amino acids. Trimming cost V 0 bases and J 8 bases, with 11 bases left between them. In DNA, the CDR3 is TGTGCCAGCAGCGTAGAGGCGTTCTCCGAAGCTTTCTTT. Amino acid sequence: CASSVEAFSEAFF.

The rearrangement joins TRBV9 to TRBJ2-1; the match to TRBD2 covers 7 bases. V was pared by 3 bases and J by 3 bases, with 9 bases of the junction left unmatched. Germline CDR1 reads SGDLS; CDR2 reads YYNGEE. The length of the CDR3 is 16 residues. The CDR3 nucleotides read TGTGCCAGCAGCGCAATGGCGCGGGAGATCTACAATGAGCAGTTCTTC. Encoded protein: CASSAMAREIYNEQFF.

The genes are TRBV6-1 and TRBJ2-1; 7 bases agree with TRBD2. V was pared by 11 bases and J by 1 base, with 8 bases of the junction left unmatched. CDR3 size: 14 residues. Germline CDR1 and CDR2: MNHNS and SASEGT. As DNA, the CDR3 is TGTGCCGCCCTCGGGGGGAGATCCTACAATGAGCAGTTCTTC. This encodes CAALGGRSYNEQFF.

In this sample, this clonotype turned up a few times. The CDR3 bases are TGTGCCAGCAGCTTATCGGGAGGAATCTACGAGCAGTACTTC. It codes for CASSLSGGIYEQYF. The chain has TRBV7-6 and TRBJ2-4; TRBD2 agrees at 7 bases. Near its end, the DNA agrees better with TRBJ2-7, so the J call may be wrong. The germline V gene has CDR1 SGHVS and CDR2 FNYEAQ. The CDR3 has 14 residues.

This clonotype was recorded many times. V usage is TRBV20-1 and J usage is TRBJ2-3; possible D gene TRBD1, 6 bases. The CDR3 has 15 residues. Germline assignment: CDR1 DFQATT and CDR2 SNEGSKA (reference sequence). V lost 2 bases to trimming and J lost 4 bases, with 16 bases between them. The CDR3 sequence: CSARPRGTAPDTQYF. Written as DNA, the CDR3 is TGCAGTGCTAGACCCAGGGGAACAGCCCCAGATACGCAGTATTTT.

This clonotype was seen a handful of times. This rearrangement joins TRBV12-3 or TRBV12-4 to TRBJ1-3, with 9 bases matching TRBD1. J gave up 5 bases and V 7 bases, and 9 bases lay outside the gene matches. The CDR3 sequence is 15 residues long. This CDR3 is CASNPPGQGRNTIYF. The DNA for the CDR3 is TGTGCCAGCAACCCTCCGGGACAGGGAAGAAACACCATATATTTT.

The chain joins TRBV6-2 or TRBV6-3 to TRBJ2-1, with a tentative D call TRBD2 (5 bases). The V gene lost 7 bases and the J gene lost 5 bases, with 12 bases spanning the gap. Germline V gives CDR1 MNHEY, CDR2 SVGEGT. This CDR3 is 13 amino acids long. CDR3 residues: CASTLLGHNEQFF. DNA of the CDR3: TGTGCCAGCACCTTACTAGGGCACAATGAGCAGTTCTTC.

This clonotype has only a few counts. This sequence joins TRBV18 and TRBJ2-7; D possibly corresponds to TRBD1 (5 bases). The CDR3 covers 13 residues. V was clipped by 3 bases and J by 3 bases, with 9 bases between them. The V gene's germline CDR1 is KGHSH and CDR2 LQKENI. CDR3 region: CASSPGALYEQYF. The DNA for the CDR3 is TGTGCCAGCTCACCTGGGGCTCTCTACGAGCAGTACTTC.

The V call is TRBV28, the J call TRBJ2-1; 13 nucleotides line up with TRBD2. The CDR3 extends over 15 amino acids. The V and J ends lost 6 bases and 6 bases, in that order; junction bases with no gene match: 5. Germline assignment: CDR1 MDHEN and CDR2 SYDVKM. The CDR3 here is CASSEGLAGTNEQFF. The DNA of the CDR3 is TGTGCCAGCAGCGAGGGACTAGCGGGAACCAATGAGCAGTTCTTC.

This chain links TRBV27 with TRBJ1-2; D might be TRBD1 (5 bases). Germline CDR1 and CDR2: MNHEY and SMNVEV (reference sequence). The CDR3 loop spans 18 amino acids. V gave up 7 bases and J gave up 3 bases, with 27 bases separating them. CDR3 coding DNA: TGTGCCAGCACCCTTCGGGCGGGACCGACCGAACATTACTATGGCTACACCTTC. Translated, it gives CASTLRAGPTEHYYGYTF.

V is TRBV25-1 and J is TRBJ1-4; 8 nucleotides align to TRBD1. Germline CDR1 and CDR2: MGHDK and SYGVNS. CDR3 length: 15 residues. The junction had 8 bases not matched to a gene; V was cut back by 6 bases and J by 5 bases. CDR3 bases: TGTGCCAGCAGCGCCGGGACAGGAGGAAATGAAAAACTGTTTTTT. Its protein product is CASSAGTGGNEKLFF.

Concerning this clonotype: It may be a read error: a sequence one base away is much more abundant. J is TRBJ1-2 and V is TRBV7-2, with D uncertain. The CDR3 totals 14 residues. V dropped 5 bases and J dropped 5 bases, with 15 bases sitting between them. The V gene's germline CDR1 is SGHTA and CDR2 FQGNSA. The CDR3 reads CASSVDPGIYGYTF. CDR3 nucleotides: TGTGCCAGCAGCGTAGATCCTGGTATATATGGCTACACCTTC.

The table lists this clonotype with a count of one. The chain has TRBV7-8 and TRBJ2-4; possible D gene TRBD2, 5 bases. The assigned J gene may be wrong: the sequence end matches TRBJ2-7 better. This CDR3 has 16 amino acids. CDR1 SGHVS and CDR2 FQNEAQ come from the germline V gene. The CDR3 region is CASSLGTSNGAYEQYF. CDR3 DNA: TGTGCCAGCAGCTTAGGAACCTCCAACGGGGCCTACGAGCAGTACTTC.